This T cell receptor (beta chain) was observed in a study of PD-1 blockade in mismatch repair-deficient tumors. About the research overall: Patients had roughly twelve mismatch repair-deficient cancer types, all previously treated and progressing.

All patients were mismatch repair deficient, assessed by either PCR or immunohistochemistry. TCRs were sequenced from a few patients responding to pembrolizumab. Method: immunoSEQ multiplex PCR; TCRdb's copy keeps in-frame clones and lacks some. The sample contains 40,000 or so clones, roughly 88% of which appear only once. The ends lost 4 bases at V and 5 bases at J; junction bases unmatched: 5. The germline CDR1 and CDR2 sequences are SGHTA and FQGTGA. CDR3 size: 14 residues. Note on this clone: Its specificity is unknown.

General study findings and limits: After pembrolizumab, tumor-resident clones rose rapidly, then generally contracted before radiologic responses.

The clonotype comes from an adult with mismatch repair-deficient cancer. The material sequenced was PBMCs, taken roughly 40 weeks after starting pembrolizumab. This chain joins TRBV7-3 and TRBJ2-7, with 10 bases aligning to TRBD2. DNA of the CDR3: TGTGCCAGCAGCTCGCTAGCGGGAGTTGACGAGCAGTACTTC. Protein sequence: CASSSLAGVDEQYF.